The source of this T cell receptor (beta chain) is a study of CXCR3-negative and CXCR3-positive naive CD8 T cells. Details on this clonotype: Its target is not known.

At approximately 300,000 cells each, triplicate sorts were carried out for each CD8+ T cell subset. Germline lookup yields CDR1 DFQATT and CDR2 SNEGSKA (reference sequence). The CDR3 spans 19 residues. Researchers prepared the TRB cDNA libraries using 5' RACE with UMI labels. From its re-call of the 5' RACE reads, TCRdb lists each CDR3 protein once, without DNA. The specimen's table records over 100,000 distinct CDR3 sequences. Study-wide results and caveats: The study found comparably high diversity in both naive subsets and much lower diversity in memory CD8+ cells. TRBV-TRBJ usage was alike in naive CXCR3-negative and CXCR3-positive cells but differed in memory cells. Naive cells with CXCR3 showed TRB CDR3s that were more hydrophobic than those in CXCR3-negative naive cells. CD5 surface expression was similar among naive subsets, and TCR strength was estimated by inference from TRB CDR3 properties.

This chain joins TRBV20-1 and TRBJ2-7; as DNA is missing, the TRBD2 call by TCRdb cannot be tested. The sample consisted of naive CXCR3+ CD8+ T cells from blood. As for subset: CD45RO-CCR7+CD27+CD95- naive CD8+ T cells expressing CXCR3 (TNR3+). The sequence came from a human donor in good health. Some clones in this sample may be carry-over from other donors' samples. CDR3 protein: CSAASYWTSGGAPSNEQYF.